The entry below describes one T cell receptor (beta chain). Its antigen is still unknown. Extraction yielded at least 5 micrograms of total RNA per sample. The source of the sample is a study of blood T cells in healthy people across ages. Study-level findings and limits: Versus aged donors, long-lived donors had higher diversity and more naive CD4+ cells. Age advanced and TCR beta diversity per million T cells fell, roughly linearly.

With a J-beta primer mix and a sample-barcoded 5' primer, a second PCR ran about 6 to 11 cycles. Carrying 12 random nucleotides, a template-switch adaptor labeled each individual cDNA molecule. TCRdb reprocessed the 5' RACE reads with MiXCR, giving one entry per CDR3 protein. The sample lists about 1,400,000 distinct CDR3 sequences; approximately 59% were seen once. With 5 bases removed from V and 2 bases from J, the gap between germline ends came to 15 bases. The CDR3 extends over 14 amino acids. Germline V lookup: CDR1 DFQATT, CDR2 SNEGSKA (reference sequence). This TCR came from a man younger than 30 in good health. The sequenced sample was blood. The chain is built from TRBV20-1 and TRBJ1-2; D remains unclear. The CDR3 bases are TGCAGTGCTGGCCCTTTGCGGGCCAACTATGGCTACACCTTC. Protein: CSAGPLRANYGYTF.